The 14 T cell receptor beta chains listed next were all sequenced from one sample in a study of blood T cell repertoires in COVID-19. Clones were sequenced by immunoSEQ multiplex PCR, and TCRdb holds only the in-frame ones, with some missing. The sample gives some 150,000 clones, around four fifths of which show up once; around 6.2% is in the top ten. What was sequenced was PBMCs or T cells enriched from blood (not recorded which). All receptors come from a middle-aged woman who had recovered from COVID-19.

There are many counts of this clone. The J gene is TRBJ1-1, the V gene TRBV19; the match to TRBD1 covers 10 bases. Germline V CDR1 and CDR2: LNHDA, SQIVND (reference sequence). The CDR3 totals 12 residues. V dropped 7 bases and J dropped 10; count of bases not matched to a gene: 6. The CDR3 DNA sequence: TGTGCCAGTACCGACAGGGGGCTCGGAGCTTTCTTT. This sequence encodes CASTDRGLGAFF.

The V call is TRBV2, the J call TRBJ2-2; 10 bases map to TRBD2. The CDR3 has 15 amino acids. V gave up 7 bases and J gave up 3 bases; unmatched junction bases: 5. Germline values: CDR1 SNHLY, CDR2 FYNNEI. The chain's CDR3 is CASTLTSGYTGELFF. In DNA form, the CDR3 reads TGTGCCAGCACCCTGACTAGCGGGTACACCGGGGAGCTGTTTTTT.

The table lists this clone with a count of one. V and J are TRBV11-2 and TRBJ2-2; 7 bases map to TRBD2. This CDR3 has 16 residues. V shed 3 bases and J 3 bases; nucleotides not matched to a gene: 7. Looked up from germline, CDR1 is SGHAT and CDR2 is FQNNGV. As DNA, the CDR3 is TGTGCCAGCAGCTTTGAGGGAGGGCCGTACACCGGGGAGCTGTTTTTT. Amino acids: CASSFEGGPYTGELFF. The full variable domain, its missing parts supplied by reference TRBV11-2 and TRBJ2-2, is EAGVAQSPRYKIIEKRQSVAFWCNPISGHATLYWYQQILGQGPKLLIQFQNNGVVDDSQLPKDRFSAERLKGVDSTLKIQPAKLEDSAVYLCASSFEGGPYTGELFFGEGSRLTVL.

The CDR3 is CASTPEGLADYNEQFF. The CDR3 DNA reads TGTGCCAGCACCCCCGAAGGACTAGCGGATTACAATGAGCAGTTCTTC. The J gene is TRBJ2-1, the V gene TRBV27, with 10 bases lining up with TRBD2. Germline values: CDR1 MNHEY, CDR2 SMNVEV (reference sequence). Trimming removed 7 bases from V and 4 bases from J; junction bases left unmatched: 10. This CDR3 comprises 16 residues.

The chain joins TRBV18 to TRBJ1-1, with TRBD1 matching 7 bases. From germline, CDR1 is KGHSH and CDR2 LQKENI. The V and J ends lost 3 bases and 3 bases, in that order; junction bases with no gene match: 4. This CDR3 spans 14 amino acids. The CDR3 nucleotides are TGTGCCAGCTCACCCCGGGACAGAGACACTGAAGCTTTCTTT. Protein product: CASSPRDRDTEAFF.

This sequence joins TRBV5-1 and TRBJ2-5; maybe TRBD1 (6 bases). Germline CDR1 SGHRS, CDR2 YFSETQ. CDR3 length: 13 amino acids. The V gene lost 0 bases and the J gene lost 4 bases, with 7 bases spanning the gap. The CDR3 is CASSLGTAETQYF. CDR3 DNA: TGCGCCAGCAGCTTGGGGACAGCAGAGACCCAGTACTTC.

J is TRBJ1-1 and V is TRBV12-3 or TRBV12-4; D is uncertain. The CDR3 is made up of 13 amino acids. Between the trimmed V and J ends, which lost 3 bases and 4 bases, there was a span of 9 bases. The CDR3, as DNA: TGTGCCAGCAGTTTTTCGGGGAGCACTGAAGCTTTCTTT. It encodes CASSFSGSTEAFF.

In regard to this clone: Distinct nucleotide sequences in the sample also encode this CDR3. In nucleotides, the CDR3 is TGTGCCAGCAGCCCGACAGGCCCGAATCAGCCCCAGCATTTT. Its protein is CASSPTGPNQPQHF. The chain has TRBV6-5 and TRBJ1-5, with D perhaps TRBD1 (6 bases). Germline V gene lookup returns CDR1 MNHEY and CDR2 SVGAGI. V lost 6 bases to trimming and J lost 4 bases, with 13 bases between them. CDR3 length: 14 amino acids.

The chain has TRBV6-5 and TRBJ2-7; tentatively, D is TRBD1 (6 bases). Between the trimmed V and J ends, which lost 5 bases and 4 bases, there was a span of 15 bases. Germline CDR1 is MNHEY and CDR2 is SVGAGI. This CDR3 region has 14 residues. The CDR3 DNA reads as TGTGCCAGCAGTCCCAGGGGTTTGGTTTACGAGCAGTACTTC. Translating it yields CASSPRGLVYEQYF.

This clone has a single count. The chain joins TRBV11-2 to TRBJ2-7; TRBD2 matches 9 bases. After removal of 2 bases from V and 3 bases from J, the junction contained 5 bases not matched to a gene. This CDR3 region has 15 residues. CDR1 and CDR2 (germline): SGHAT, FQNNGV. The CDR3, as DNA: TGTGCCAGCAGCTTAACTAGCGGGTTAAGCTACGAGCAGTACTTC. Its translation is CASSLTSGLSYEQYF.

In nucleotides, the CDR3 is TGTGCTAGTGGTTTCGGGGGGACAAGGGCCACAGATACGCAGTATTTT. Amino acids: CASGFGGTRATDTQYF. The chain combines TRBV12-5 with TRBJ2-3; perhaps TRBD2 as D (7 bases). The CDR3 has 16 amino acids. The ends were cut back, 3 bases at V and 2 bases at J, with 15 bases in the middle. Germline lookup yields CDR1 LGHNT and CDR2 FRNRAP.

The genes are TRBV5-4 and TRBJ2-2; unclear D gene. From germline, CDR1 is SGHNT and CDR2 YYREEE (reference sequence). V lost 4 bases, J lost 3 bases, and 10 bases lay in between. The CDR3 is made up of 14 amino acids. The CDR3 coding sequence is TGTGCCAGCAGCCCCTTTACTGACACCGGGGAGCTGTTTTTT. Translated, it gives CASSPFTDTGELFF.

The chain employs TRBV5-1 and TRBJ1-3; a weak D match, TRBD1 (5 bases). Trimming stripped 0 bases from V and 4 bases from J, with 17 bases between. CDR3 length equals 17 residues. CDR1 SGHRS and CDR2 YFSETQ come from the germline V gene. CDR3 residues: CASSLAGRAGSGNTIYF. CDR3 bases: TGCGCCAGCAGCTTGGCTGGTCGGGCAGGGTCGGGAAACACCATATATTTT. The full variable domain, with the rest looked up from reference TRBV5-1 and TRBJ1-3, is KAGVTQTPRYLIKTRGQQVTLSCSPISGHRSVSWYQQTPGQGLQFLFEYFSETQRNKGNFPGRFSGRQFSNSRSEMNVSTLELGDSALYLCASSLAGRAGSGNTIYFGEGSWLTVV.

The genes are TRBV3-1 (or the pseudogene TRBV3-2) and TRBJ2-3; 14 positions agree with TRBD2. This CDR3 contains 19 residues. Germline trimming cut 4 bases from V and 0 bases from J; bases unmatched to any gene: 9. Looked up from germline, CDR1 is LGHDT and CDR2 is YNNKEL (reference sequence). This CDR3 is CASSPGLAGGRASTDTQYF. The CDR3 DNA reads as TGTGCCAGCAGCCCTGGACTAGCGGGAGGTAGGGCTAGCACAGATACGCAGTATTTT.